The entry below describes one T cell receptor (beta chain). What it binds is unknown. Primers for the PCR totalled 60 Vbeta and 13 Jbeta. Sequencing was performed with immunoSEQ multiplex PCR; in TCRdb, only in-frame clones are kept and a portion is missing. The record lists under 45,000 clones, of which the ten most abundant hold 3% to 4.5%. Germline V lookup: CDR1 SNHLY, CDR2 FYNNEI. The CDR3 runs 15 residues. V lost 6 bases, J lost 4 bases, and 12 bases stayed unmatched. This entry comes from a study of cytomegalovirus exposure and HLA in healthy donors. Study-level points and caveats: A likely sequencing artifact accounted for one observed cluster of highly shared sequence variants.

This receptor was identified in a male donor in good health and CMV-seronegative. This chain links TRBV2 with TRBJ2-7; 7 bases align to TRBD2. Sample: PBMCs. The CDR3 DNA follows: TGTGCCAGCAGCAACCCGGGACTACCCCAATACGAGCAGTACTTC. Encoded protein: CASSNPGLPQYEQYF.